This TCR beta chain was captured in a study of untreated major depressive disorder. Each depressed patient was matched pairwise with a non-depressed control on sex, age, current smoking status and body mass index. Germline V CDR1 and CDR2: MGHRA, YSYEKL. The CDR3 contains 15 residues. V shed 4 bases, J shed 2 bases, and the junction held 6 bases outside the gene matches. The repertoire was sequenced with immunoSEQ multiplex PCR; TCRdb's copy has only in-frame clones and lacks some. The table shows about 21,000 clones, with 85% to 90% occurring only once. The TCR comes from a woman aged 40 to 55 in good health. This chain joins TRBV4-1 and TRBJ1-2; 8 nucleotides agree with TRBD1. The sample consisted of CD4+ T cells from PBMCs. CDR3 DNA: TGCGCCAGCAGCCCACTCAGGGGGCCCAACTATGGCTACACCTTC. Encoded protein: CASSPLRGPNYGYTF.